Below are 23 T cell receptor beta chains sequenced from a single sample in a study of preoperative IRX-2 immunotherapy in early breast cancer. Treatment given: preoperative locoregional IRX-2 cytokine immunotherapy. Clones were sequenced by immunoSEQ multiplex PCR, and TCRdb holds only the in-frame ones, with some missing. The sample has around 40,000 clones; about 80% are singletons. Source: tumor tissue, taken after IRX-2 immunotherapy. Receptors originate from a human donor with breast cancer.

This clone was observed a handful of times. CDR3: CASGLVTSGLNYGYTF. CDR3 coding DNA: TGTGCTAGTGGTTTGGTAACGAGCGGCCTTAACTATGGCTACACCTTC. This sequence joins TRBV12-5 and TRBJ1-2; D is unresolved. Germline-derived CDR1 and CDR2 are LGHNT and FRNRAP. The CDR3 is made up of 16 amino acids. V lost 0 bases and J 1 base, leaving 12 bases between the germline ends.

The chain has TRBV19 and TRBJ1-3; tentative D call: TRBD1 (6 bases). Germline V CDR1 and CDR2: LNHDA, SQIVND (reference sequence). Trimming pared 5 bases from V and 0 bases from J, leaving 11 bases between. The CDR3 consists of 15 residues. The CDR3 region is CASSAQGNSGNTIYF. As DNA, the CDR3 is TGTGCCAGTAGTGCCCAGGGGAACTCTGGAAACACCATATATTTT.

CDR3: CASTQDPYEQYF. The CDR3 bases are TGTGCCAGCACTCAGGACCCCTACGAGCAGTACTTC. V gene TRBV6-8 combines with J gene TRBJ2-7; D gene unclear. CDR3 size: 12 residues. From germline, CDR1 is MNHGY and CDR2 SAAAGT. The V and J ends lost 7 bases and 2 bases respectively, with 9 bases between them.

This clone appeared once. The junction departs from germline at one end; a sequencing error may be responsible. V gene TRBV6-8 combines with J gene TRBJ1-2, with 7 bases lining up with TRBD1. Germline V gives CDR1 MNHGY, CDR2 SAAAGT. The CDR3 has 15 amino acids. CDR3 bases: TGTGCCAGCAGTGACTCTTTAGGGGGCGCAGGGGGCTACACCTTC. Translated: CASSDSLGGAGGYTF.

This clone is medium-sized (0.01 to 0.1%) within its sample. The gene calls are TRBV6-8 and TRBJ2-5, with 8 bases identical to TRBD2. Germline trimming cut 2 bases from V and 4 bases from J; bases unmatched to any gene: 6. Germline V CDR1 and CDR2: MNHGY, SAAAGT. The CDR3 is 15 amino acids. The CDR3 loop reads CASSYPGLDGETQYF. The CDR3 nucleotides are TGTGCCAGCAGTTACCCGGGACTAGACGGAGAGACCCAGTACTTC.

This sequence joins TRBV12-5 and TRBJ2-7, with D perhaps TRBD2 (6 bases). The CDR3 contains 15 residues. V was pared by 1 base and J by 3 bases, with 13 bases between. Per germline, CDR1 LGHNT and CDR2 FRNRAP. The CDR3 nucleotides read TGTGCTAGTGGTTTGGGGAGCGGGTTCGACTACGAGCAGTACTTC. This encodes CASGLGSGFDYEQYF.

J is TRBJ2-3 and V is TRBV29-1, with 7 bases fitting TRBD2. Trimming took 6 bases from V and 1 from J; bases not matched to a gene: 4. This CDR3 comprises 13 residues. Germline V CDR1 and CDR2: SQVTM, ANQGSEA. The CDR3 region is CSVGDYRTDTQYF. As DNA, the CDR3 is TGCAGCGTAGGGGACTACCGCACAGATACGCAGTATTTT.

V gene TRBV18 combines with J gene TRBJ2-7; TRBD1 matches at 10 bases. CDR3 length: 15 amino acids. CDR1 is KGHSH, CDR2 LQKENI, per germline. V was pared by 0 bases and J by 3 bases, with 2 bases of the junction left unmatched. CDR3 nucleotides: TGTGCCAGCTCACCACCGGGACAGGGGTTCTACGAGCAGTACTTC. It encodes CASSPPGQGFYEQYF.

CDR3 sequence: CASSITPTGGNEKLFF. The CDR3 DNA reads TGTGCCAGCAGCATCACCCCGACAGGGGGGAATGAAAAACTGTTTTTT. The chain joins TRBV6-4 to TRBJ1-4; 9 nucleotides match TRBD1. The CDR3 is 16 residues long. The germline gives CDR1 MRHNA, CDR2 SNTAGT. V shed 6 bases, J shed 5 bases, and the junction held 10 bases outside the gene matches.

The V and J genes are TRBV11-3 and TRBJ2-5; D may be TRBD2 (6 bases). This CDR3 is 15 amino acids long. V lost 3 bases and J 3 bases, leaving 14 bases between the germline ends. Looked up from germline, CDR1 is SGHNT and CDR2 is YENEEA. CDR3 loop: CASSLSSGFEETQYF. CDR3 bases: TGTGCCAGCAGCTTGAGTAGCGGTTTCGAAGAGACCCAGTACTTC.

Worth noting for this clone: One base lacks a clear read or is ambiguous, giving the residue X. The chain couples TRBV5-1 to TRBJ2-3; D uncertain. This CDR3 has 14 residues. Looked up from germline, CDR1 is SGHRS and CDR2 is YFSETQ. V lost 4 bases, J lost 1 base, and 10 bases lay in between. The CDR3 spells CASSXRQGTDTQYF. DNA of the CDR3: TGCGCCAGCAGCCYCAGGCAGGGCACAGATACGCAGTATTTT.

V is TRBV7-1 and J is TRBJ2-3; TRBD1 aligns across 9 bases. TRBV7-1 is labeled an ORF, and its function is uncertain. Trimming cost V 4 bases and J 6 bases; bases outside gene matches: 8. CDR3 length: 15 amino acids. CDR3 coding DNA: TGTGCCAGCAGCTTGATGGGACAGGGCGGTGATACGCAGTATTTT. The encoded protein is CASSLMGQGGDTQYF.

The chain has TRBV5-1 and TRBJ2-5, with TRBD2 matching 10 bases. The CDR3 runs to 17 residues. The V gene end was trimmed by 1 base and the J gene end by 5 bases; junction bases not matched to a gene: 11. Germline assignment: CDR1 SGHRS and CDR2 YFSETQ. CDR3 nucleotides: TGCGCCAGCAGCTTGTTCGCTAGCGGGGGCCTGGGGGAGACCCAGTACTTC. The encoded protein is CASSLFASGGLGETQYF. Full variable domain (missing parts from reference TRBV5-1 and TRBJ2-5): KAGVTQTPRYLIKTRGQQVTLSCSPISGHRSVSWYQQTPGQGLQFLFEYFSETQRNKGNFPGRFSGRQFSNSRSEMNVSTLELGDSALYLCASSLFASGGLGETQYFGPGTRLLVL.

This sequence joins TRBV7-7 and TRBJ1-5; 8 nucleotides align to TRBD1. Germline CDR1 SSHAT, CDR2 FNYEAQ (reference sequence). The CDR3 extends over 17 amino acids. Trimming at V came to 7 bases and at J to 0 bases, leaving 11 bases not matched to a gene. The DNA for the CDR3 is TGTGCCAGCAAGGGCAGGGGGCTCGGGTATAGCAATCAGCCCCAGCATTTT. This encodes CASKGRGLGYSNQPQHF. Drawing the rest from reference TRBV7-7 and TRBJ1-5, the complete variable domain is GAGVSQSPRYKVTKRGQDVTLRCDPISSHATLYWYQQALGQGPEFLTYFNYEAQPDKSGLPSDRFSAERPEGSISTLTIQRTEQRDSAMYRCASKGRGLGYSNQPQHFGDGTRLSIL.

The chain employs TRBV11-3 and TRBJ2-3; D not certain. The CDR3 runs 17 residues. Trimming shortened V by 3 bases and J by 2 bases, and 18 bases separated the two germline ends. CDR1 and CDR2 (germline): SGHNT, YENEEA. The CDR3 coding sequence is TGTGCCAGCAGCTTGGGGTTCGCGGATAGCTTCACAGATACGCAGTATTTT. The encoded protein is CASSLGFADSFTDTQYF.

This rearrangement joins TRBV19 to TRBJ2-2, with TRBD1 matching 8 bases. This CDR3 is built from 15 residues. J gave up 1 base and V 5 bases, and 3 bases lay outside the gene matches. Germline loops: CDR1 LNHDA, CDR2 SQIVND (reference sequence). For the CDR3, the DNA is TGTGCCAGTAGTCGGGGACAGGTGAACACCGGGGAGCTGTTTTTT. Protein product: CASSRGQVNTGELFF.

The genes are TRBV5-1 and TRBJ1-1, with TRBD1 matching 8 bases. Germline lookup yields CDR1 SGHRS and CDR2 YFSETQ. The V segment lost 6 bases and the J segment 1 base; nucleotides outside the gene matches: 5. The CDR3 covers 14 residues. CDR3 loop: CASTGGTSNTEAFF. CDR3 nucleotides: TGCGCCAGCACAGGGGGCACGTCGAACACTGAAGCTTTCTTT. The whole variable domain, remainder taken from reference TRBV5-1 and TRBJ1-1, is KAGVTQTPRYLIKTRGQQVTLSCSPISGHRSVSWYQQTPGQGLQFLFEYFSETQRNKGNFPGRFSGRQFSNSRSEMNVSTLELGDSALYLCASTGGTSNTEAFFGQGTRLTVV.

The chain joins TRBV18 to TRBJ1-2; weak D call: TRBD1 (5 bases). Germline CDR1 reads KGHSH; CDR2 reads LQKENI. The length of the CDR3 is 17 residues. Between the trimmed V and J ends, which lost 3 bases and 0 bases, there was a span of 17 bases. CDR3 in amino acids: CASSPARGVLPNYGYTF. The CDR3 nucleotides read TGTGCCAGCTCACCGGCTAGAGGGGTCCTCCCTAACTATGGCTACACCTTC.

V and J are TRBV30 and TRBJ1-4; D is ambiguous. This CDR3 region has 15 residues. Germline V gene data show CDR1 as GTSNPN and CDR2 as SVGIG (reference sequence). The V and J ends lost 3 bases and 10 bases respectively, with 21 bases between them. CDR3 bases: TGTGCCTGGAGCCCTGGCCGGGTCGGTACTGGAAAACTGTTTTTT. The encoded protein is CAWSPGRVGTGKLFF.

V and J are TRBV29-1 and TRBJ2-3; TRBD1 matches 9 bases. The CDR3 loop spans 12 amino acids. CDR1 and CDR2 from the germline V gene are SQVTM and ANQGSEA. Losses at the gene ends were 6 bases for V and 6 bases for J; bases not matched to a gene: 4. The CDR3 region has the DNA TGCAGCGTGACAGGGGGGGAGGATACGCAGTATTTT. Translated: CSVTGGEDTQYF.

A remark on this clone: This specimen includes other DNA sequences encoding the same CDR3. This chain uses TRBV5-1 with TRBJ1-5, with TRBD1 as a possible D gene (5 bases). The CDR3 extends over 15 amino acids. The V end lost 2 bases, the J end lost 3 bases, and 12 bases lay between the germline ends. Germline V gene lookup returns CDR1 SGHRS and CDR2 YFSETQ. The CDR3 coding sequence is TGCGCCAGCAGCTTAGCAGGGAGCGCCAATCAGCCCCAGCATTTT. Protein sequence: CASSLAGSANQPQHF. The variable domain in full, with the rest retrieved from reference TRBV5-1 and TRBJ1-5, is KAGVTQTPRYLIKTRGQQVTLSCSPISGHRSVSWYQQTPGQGLQFLFEYFSETQRNKGNFPGRFSGRQFSNSRSEMNVSTLELGDSALYLCASSLAGSANQPQHFGDGTRLSIL.

This chain uses TRBV12-5 with TRBJ2-3; D is undetermined. The CDR3 has 14 residues. Germline V gene data show CDR1 as LGHNT and CDR2 as FRNRAP. Trimming left V 3 bases short and J 1 base short, with 8 bases between. The chain's CDR3 is CASGFSGGTDTQYF. CDR3 nucleotides: TGTGCTAGTGGTTTCTCCGGCGGCACAGATACGCAGTATTTT. Full variable domain (remainder filled in from reference TRBV12-5 and TRBJ2-3): DARVTQTPRHKVTEMGQEVTMRCQPILGHNTVFWYRQTMMQGLELLAYFRNRAPLDDSGMPKDRFSAEMPDATLATLKIQPSEPRDSAVYFCASGFSGGTDTQYFGPGTRLTVL.

This clone was seen once. This chain uses TRBV6-8 with TRBJ2-6, with TRBD1 matching over 7 bases. The V segment lost 11 bases and the J segment 0 bases; nucleotides outside the gene matches: 13. The CDR3 has 17 residues. Germline V CDR1 and CDR2: MNHGY, SAAAGT. This CDR3 is CASRRGLPLSGANVLTF. CDR3 in DNA: TGTGCCTCACGAAGGGGGCTTCCGCTCTCTGGGGCCAACGTCCTGACTTTC.